The rows below give T cell receptor beta chains drawn from one sample of a study of long-term antiretroviral therapy in people with HIV. Using immunoSEQ multiplex PCR, the repertoire was profiled, and TCRdb retains in-frame clones only, with some absent. The data hold 45,000 to 50,000 clones, with about 86% observed a single time. Sequenced material: unsorted PBMCs, taken 0.8 years after starting antiretroviral therapy. The receptors come from a woman aged 18-29 years with HIV. CDR3s include the opening cysteine and the closing phenylalanine or tryptophan. The D gene is left open where the match is weak. Size tells how often a clone was seen (once, few, many) or the class of an expanded clone, and some rows leave it out.

length	J	D	V	size	DNA	CDR3
15	TRBJ2-3	TRBD2	TRBV4-3	NA	TGCGCCAGCAGCGGACTAGCGGGAAGCACAGATACGCAGTATTTT	CASSGLAGSTDTQYF
13	TRBJ2-1	NA	TRBV6-6	NA	TGTGCCAGCAGTTCCGACTCCTACAATGAGCAGTTCTTC	CASSSDSYNEQFF
15	TRBJ2-7	NA	TRBV6-5	NA	TGTGCCAGCAGTTACTCCCATATACAGGGTCGGGAGCAGTACTTC	CASSYSHIQGREQYF
16	TRBJ2-3	NA	TRBV7-8	NA	TGTGCCAGCAGCTTAGCGGGGGGGGGCTATGGAGATACGCAGTATTTT	CASSLAGGGYGDTQYF
14	TRBJ2-2	TRBD1	TRBV5-1	NA	TGCGCCAGCAGCTCGGGACAGATCACCGGGGAGCTGTTTTTT	CASSSGQITGELFF
14	TRBJ2-7	NA	TRBV7-9	NA	TGTGCCAGCAGCTCCCCCCCCGAGTCCTACGAGCAGTACTTC	CASSSPPESYEQYF
14	TRBJ1-5	TRBD1	TRBV19	NA	TGTGCCAGTAGCACGGACAGGGCTAAGGGGCCCCAGCATTTT	CASSTDRAKGPQHF
14	TRBJ2-7	TRBD1	TRBV9	few	TGTGCCAGCAGCGTAGGGGACAGACCCTACGAGCAGTACTTC	CASSVGDRPYEQYF
15	TRBJ2-2	TRBD1	TRBV9	NA	TGTGCCAGCAGCGTAGTTGGGACAGGGGCCGGGGAGCTGTTTTTT	CASSVVGTGAGELFF
14	TRBJ2-4	NA	TRBV6-1	NA	TGTGCTGTGGATGGGGGGTCGGCCAAAAACATTCAGTACTTC	CAVDGGSAKNIQYF
19	TRBJ2-7	TRBD2	TRBV4-1	NA	TGCGCCAGCAGCCAGACTACGCAAAGGACGACTAGCGGGAGCTACGAGCAGTACTTC	CASSQTTQRTTSGSYEQYF
15	TRBJ2-1	TRBD2	TRBV5-1	few	TGCGCCAGCAGCTTCGGGACTATCGGCTACAATGAGCAGTTCTTC	CASSFGTIGYNEQFF
17	TRBJ2-7	NA	TRBV4-1	NA	TGCGCCAGCAGCCAGAGGGGGTCGGGGAGATGGACCTACGAGCAGTACTTC	CASSQRGSGRWTYEQYF
13	TRBJ2-2	NA	TRBV5-6	NA	TGTGCCAGCAGCCCCCGATACACCGGGGAGCTGTTTTTT	CASSPRYTGELFF
13	TRBJ2-7	NA	TRBV27	NA	TGTGCCAGCAGTCGTGAACCGTCCTACGAGCAGTACTTC	CASSREPSYEQYF
15	TRBJ1-5	NA	TRBV28	NA	TGTGCCAGCAGACTCAGCCGGGGCGAGGGCCAGCCCCAGCATTTT	CASRLSRGEGQPQHF
16	TRBJ1-1	TRBD1	TRBV10-1	NA	TGCGCCAGCAGTGAGTCTACAGGGGAGATGAACACTGAAGCTTTCTTT	CASSESTGEMNTEAFF
13	TRBJ1-5	NA	TRBV7-2	NA	TGTGCCAGCAGCGTGGCAGGGGATCAGCCCCAGCATTTT	CASSVAGDQPQHF
13	TRBJ2-1	TRBD2	TRBV28	NA	TGTGCCAGCAGTGTTTTCGGGAGGGGTGAGCAGTTCTTC	CASSVFGRGEQFF
15	TRBJ2-2	NA	TRBV12-5	NA	TGTGCTAGTGGTTTTAGGCAGGGAAGAACCGGGGAGCTGTTTTTT	CASGFRQGRTGELFF
15	TRBJ1-1	NA	TRBV10-3	once	TGTGCCATCAGTCCATTGGGAAGGTCGGACACTGAAGCTTTCTTT	CAISPLGRSDTEAFF
13	TRBJ1-1	NA	TRBV6-6	NA	TGTGCCAGCAGCAAGACAGTGAACACTGAAGCTTTCTTT	CASSKTVNTEAFF
15	TRBJ1-4	TRBD1	TRBV5-4	NA	TGTGCCAGCAGCCTTGGACAGGGGGCTTTCGAAAAACTGTTTTTT	CASSLGQGAFEKLFF
16	TRBJ2-4	TRBD2	TRBV28	NA	TGTGCCAGCATGGAGACTAGCGGGGGAGCCAAAAACATTCAGTACTTC	CASMETSGGAKNIQYF
15	TRBJ1-2	NA	TRBV29-1	once	TGCAGCGTTGAAGATATGCCGACAGGAGTTTATGGCTACACCTTC	CSVEDMPTGVYGYTF
16	TRBJ2-1	TRBD2	TRBV10-3	once	TGTGCCATCAGGACGAGCGGGGGGAGCTCCTACAATGAGCAGTTCTTC	CAIRTSGGSSYNEQFF
14	TRBJ2-7	TRBD1	TRBV11-3	few	TGTGCCAGCAGCTTTCCGAGACAGGGCTACGAGCAGTACTTC	CASSFPRQGYEQYF
17	TRBJ2-2	NA	TRBV28	once	TGTGCCAGCAGGGAAAGCCGGGGGAATTTTAACACCGGGGAGCTGTTTTTT	CASRESRGNFNTGELFF
15	TRBJ1-3	NA	TRBV4-1	NA	TGCGCCAGCAGCTCCAGGGACCTCTCTGGAAACACCATATATTTT	CASSSRDLSGNTIYF
15	TRBJ2-2	NA	TRBV25-1	NA	TGTGCCAGCAGTCTAAGGACGGGAAACACCGGGGAGCTGTTTTTT	CASSLRTGNTGELFF
15	TRBJ2-7	TRBD1	TRBV4-1	NA	TGCGCCAGCAGCCAAGGTGGGACAGCAAACTACGAGCAGTACTTC	CASSQGGTANYEQYF
14	TRBJ1-3	NA	TRBV28	medium-sized	TGTGCCAGCGGCTCGTTTGGCTCTGGAAACACCATATATTTT	CASGSFGSGNTIYF
17	TRBJ1-3	NA	TRBV7-6	NA	TGTGCCAGCAGCCCTTATGGAGTCCAGGCATCTGGAAACACCATATATTTT	CASSPYGVQASGNTIYF
13	TRBJ1-5	NA	TRBV10-3	NA	TGTGCCATCAGTGCGGGGGGAGAGGAGCCCCAGCATTTT	CAISAGGEEPQHF
14	TRBJ1-2	NA	TRBV28	NA	TGTGCCAGCAGTGGGATAACAGGGTTCTATGGCTACACCTTC	CASSGITGFYGYTF
14	TRBJ2-7	NA	TRBV5-1	NA	TGCGCCAGCAGCTTGGAACAGGGCCCCTACGAGCAGTACTTC	CASSLEQGPYEQYF
17	TRBJ2-7	TRBD1	TRBV7-8	few	TGTGCCAGCAGCGAGAGGTCCGGGACAGGGGCGTATAAAGAGCAGTACTTC	CASSERSGTGAYKEQYF
11	TRBJ2-1	NA	TRBV5-6	large	TGTGCCAGCAGCTTCAACAATGAGCAGTTCTTC	CASSFNNEQFF
14	TRBJ2-7	NA	TRBV6-1	NA	TGTGCCAGCAGTGCCCGGAGCGGTACCTACGAGCAGTACTTC	CASSARSGTYEQYF
15	TRBJ2-1	NA	TRBV9	NA	TGTGCCAGCAGCGTGCGCGGGGTCTCCTACAATGAGCAGTTCTTC	CASSVRGVSYNEQFF
13	TRBJ2-1	NA	TRBV28	NA	TGTGCCAGCAGTTTAGGCCAATACAATGAGCAGTTCTTC	CASSLGQYNEQFF
12	TRBJ1-1	NA	TRBV28	NA	TGTGCCAGCAGTCAACAGGGCACTGAAGCTTTCTTT	CASSQQGTEAFF